This T cell receptor beta chain was sequenced during a study of monozygotic twins with cystic fibrosis. Whole-study findings and limits: Age, concordance and disease severity did not associate with shared CDR3 numbers. In 13 of 16 pairs, V gene usage was closest to the co-twin's. Low clonality (median approximately 0.0095) suggested a mostly naive repertoire.

Notes on this clone: What it binds is unknown.

The assay was immunoSEQ multiplex PCR, and TCRdb's table has in-frame clones only and misses some. The sample comprises 20,000 to 25,000 clones, 95% to 98% of which are singletons, and around 0.15% rests with the top ten. This receptor was identified in a girl aged 10 to 17 with cystic fibrosis. The sample consisted of blood.

In DNA form, the CDR3 reads TGTGCCAGCAGCCTAAGAGGGACTAGCGGGAGTGAGGTGCTGTTTTTT. This encodes CASSLRGTSGSEVLFF. The chain links TRBV9 to TRBJ2-2; 14 bases align to TRBD2. CDR1 is SGDLS, CDR2 YYNGEE, per germline. The CDR3 is 16 amino acids. V shed 4 bases and J 13 bases; nucleotides not matched to a gene: 12.